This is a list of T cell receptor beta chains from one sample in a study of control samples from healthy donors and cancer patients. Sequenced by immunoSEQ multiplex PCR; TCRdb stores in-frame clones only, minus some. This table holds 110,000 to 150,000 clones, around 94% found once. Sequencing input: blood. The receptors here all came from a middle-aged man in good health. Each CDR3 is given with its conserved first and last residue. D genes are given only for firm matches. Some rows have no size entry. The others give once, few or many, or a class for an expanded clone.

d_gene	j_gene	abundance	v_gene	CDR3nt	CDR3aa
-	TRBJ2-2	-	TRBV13	TGTGCCAGCAGCTTAGGCCGGTGGGAGAACACCGGGGAGCTGTTTTTT	CASSLGRWENTGELFF
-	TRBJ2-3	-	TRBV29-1	TGCAGCGTTGAAGATGGCCTATATAGCACAGATACGCAGTATTTT	CSVEDGLYSTDTQYF
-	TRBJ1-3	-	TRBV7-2	TGTGCCAGCAGCTGGCTGGGACGCGGTGCTTCTGGAAACACCATATATTTT	CASSWLGRGASGNTIYF
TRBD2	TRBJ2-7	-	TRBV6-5	TGTGCCAGCAGTTACGGGACTAATAACGAGCAGTACTTC	CASSYGTNNEQYF
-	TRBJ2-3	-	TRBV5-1	TGCGCCAGCAGCTTTTCCACGCGCACAGATACGCAGTATTTT	CASSFSTRTDTQYF
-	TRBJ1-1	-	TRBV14	TGTGCCACCCACCCGGGCAGGGCCCTCACTGAAGCTTTCTTT	CATHPGRALTEAFF
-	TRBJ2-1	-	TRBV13	TGTGCCAGCAGCTCCTTTCAACAGGGAGGGGAGCAGTTCTTC	CASSSFQQGGEQFF
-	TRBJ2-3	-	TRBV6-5	TGTGCCAGCACGGGCGGATTCACAGATACGCAGTATTTT	CASTGGFTDTQYF
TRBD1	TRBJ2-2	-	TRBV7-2	TGTGCCAGCAGCTTAAAACGACGGGACAGGGTAATAGCCGGGGAGCTGTTTTTT	CASSLKRRDRVIAGELFF
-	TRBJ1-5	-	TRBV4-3	TGCGCCAGCAGCCAAGAATTGTTTCAGCCCCAGCATTTT	CASSQELFQPQHF
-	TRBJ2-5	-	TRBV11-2	TGTGCCAGCAGCTTAGATATCATGCCTAATCAAGAGACCCAGTACTTC	CASSLDIMPNQETQYF
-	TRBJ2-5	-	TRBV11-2	TGTGCCAGCAGCTTAGAAGTGGGCGCCCACCAAGAGACCCAGTACTTC	CASSLEVGAHQETQYF
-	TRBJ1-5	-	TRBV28	TGTGCCAGCAGTTTAAGTATGGGTAGTCAGCCCCAGCATTTT	CASSLSMGSQPQHF
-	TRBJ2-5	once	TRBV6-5	TGTGCCAGCAGTCAGTACCAAGAGACCCAGTACTTC	CASSQYQETQYF
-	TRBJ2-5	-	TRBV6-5	TGTGCCAGCAGTTACGGTGCCTGGGGGACCCAGTACTTC	CASSYGAWGTQYF
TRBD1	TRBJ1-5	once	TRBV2	TGTGCCAGCAGTGATACAGGGGGCAATCAGCCCCAGCATTTT	CASSDTGGNQPQHF
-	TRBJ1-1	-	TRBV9	TGTGCCAGCAGCGCCCGACAAACAGGGCTGAACACTGAAGCTTTCTTT	CASSARQTGLNTEAFF
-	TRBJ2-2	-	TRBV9	TGTGCCAGCAGCACGACCATCGGGGAGCTGTTTTTT	CASSTTIGELFF
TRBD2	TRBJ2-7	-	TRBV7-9	TGTGCCAGCAGCAAACTAGCGGGAGCCACCCTCTACGAGCAGTACTTC	CASSKLAGATLYEQYF
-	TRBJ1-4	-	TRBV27	TGTGCCAGCAGTCCTACGCTGCTCCCGGTCGCTAATGAAAAACTGTTTTTT	CASSPTLLPVANEKLFF
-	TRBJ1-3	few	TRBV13	TGTGCCAGCAGCTTAGGGGCAGGGAGCGGAAACACCATATATTTT	CASSLGAGSGNTIYF
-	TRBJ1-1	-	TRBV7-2	TGTGCCAGCAGCCCTCGGTACACTGAAGCTTTCTTT	CASSPRYTEAFF
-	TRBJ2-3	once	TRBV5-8	TGTGCCAGCAGCAAGAGACAGGCAGATACGCAGTATTTT	CASSKRQADTQYF
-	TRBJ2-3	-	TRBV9	TGTGCCAGCAGCGTGGGGGGCACAGATACGCAGTATTTT	CASSVGGTDTQYF
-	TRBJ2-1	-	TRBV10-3	TGTGCCATCAGTGAGGGACAGAGATACAATGAGCAGTTCTTC	CAISEGQRYNEQFF
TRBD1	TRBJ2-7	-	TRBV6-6	TGTGCCAGCAGTTACTATACAGGGGGGAGGATATGGCAGTACTTC	CASSYYTGGRIWQYF
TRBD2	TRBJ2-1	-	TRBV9	TGTGCCAGCAGCGTAGGAATAGGGGCTAGCGGGGTCTACAATGAGCAGTTCTTC	CASSVGIGASGVYNEQFF
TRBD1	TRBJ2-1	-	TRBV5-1	TGCGCCAGCAGCACCACCCACAGGGGCAATGAGCAGTTCTTC	CASSTTHRGNEQFF
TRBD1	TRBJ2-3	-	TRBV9	TGTGCCAGCAGCTCCTGGACAGGGGGCCTCACAGATACGCAGTATTTT	CASSSWTGGLTDTQYF